A selection of T cell receptor beta chains follows, all from one sample in a study of blood T cell repertoires in COVID-19. Method: immunoSEQ multiplex PCR; TCRdb's copy keeps in-frame clones and lacks some. The sample yields about 270,000 clones, around 86% seen once. The sequenced sample was peripheral blood. Receptors originate from a man in his forties with active or convalescent COVID-19. CDR3s include the opening cysteine and the closing phenylalanine or tryptophan. Each record gives: V gene, D gene, J gene, clone size, CDR3 protein, CDR3 DNA. D genes are given only for firm matches. Where a row states a size, it is once, few, many or the class of an expanded clone; other rows omit it.

v_call: TRBV5-1; d_call: NA; j_call: TRBJ2-5; clone_size: few; cdr3_aa: CASSSQETQYF; cdr3_nt: TGCGCCAGCAGCTCGCAAGAGACCCAGTACTTC
v_call: TRBV2; d_call: NA; j_call: TRBJ1-2; clone_size: few; cdr3_aa: CASRRDTHNYGYTF; cdr3_nt: TGTGCCAGCAGACGGGACACTCATAACTATGGCTACACCTTC
v_call: TRBV4-2; d_call: NA; j_call: TRBJ2-3; clone_size: once; cdr3_aa: CASSQDPRTKNTDTQYF; cdr3_nt: TGTGCCAGCAGCCAAGATCCACGGACTAAAAACACAGATACGCAGTATTTT
v_call: TRBV28; d_call: TRBD1; j_call: TRBJ1-4; clone_size: NA; cdr3_aa: CASSLLTGDEAGEKLFF; cdr3_nt: TGTGCCAGCAGTTTACTGACAGGGGACGAGGCTGGTGAAAAACTGTTTTTT
v_call: TRBV6-2/TRBV6-3; d_call: NA; j_call: TRBJ1-4; clone_size: NA; cdr3_aa: CASSEGGKLFF; cdr3_nt: TGTGCCAGCAGCGAGGGAGGGAAACTGTTTTTT
v_call: TRBV5-1; d_call: NA; j_call: TRBJ2-5; clone_size: NA; cdr3_aa: CASSLVQVGETQYF; cdr3_nt: TGCGCCAGCAGCTTGGTGCAGGTGGGCGAGACCCAGTACTTC
v_call: TRBV3-1/TRBV3-2; d_call: NA; j_call: TRBJ2-2; clone_size: NA; cdr3_aa: CASSQEGTFTGELFF; cdr3_nt: TGTGCCAGCAGCCAAGAGGGGACATTCACCGGGGAGCTGTTTTTT
v_call: TRBV7-9; d_call: TRBD1; j_call: TRBJ2-7; clone_size: NA; cdr3_aa: CASSAGDSVSEQYF; cdr3_nt: TGTGCCAGCAGCGCCGGGGACAGCGTCTCCGAGCAGTACTTC
v_call: TRBV2; d_call: NA; j_call: TRBJ1-5; clone_size: once; cdr3_aa: CASSEAFRDLGRNQPQHF; cdr3_nt: TGTGCCAGCAGTGAAGCTTTCCGGGACCTTGGGAGGAATCAGCCCCAGCATTTT
v_call: TRBV27; d_call: TRBD1; j_call: TRBJ1-2; clone_size: NA; cdr3_aa: CASRTGGTNYGYTF; cdr3_nt: TGTGCCAGCCGGACAGGGGGCACTAACTATGGCTACACCTTC
v_call: TRBV28; d_call: NA; j_call: TRBJ1-6; clone_size: few; cdr3_aa: CASSLTAYNSPLHF; cdr3_nt: TGTGCCAGCAGTTTAACGGCCTATAATTCACCCCTCCACTTT